The 27 T cell receptor beta chains reported below all come from one sample, sequenced in a study of coeliac disease. Generated by immunoSEQ multiplex PCR, the TCRdb table keeps only in-frame clones and is missing some. The sample carries approximately 5,400 clones, roughly 70% recorded once. Sample: lymphocytes from the gut lamina propria. The receptors derive from a man between 65 and 85 years old with active celiac disease.

The chain is built from TRBV7-2 and TRBJ2-2, with a weak D call TRBD2 (6 bases). The CDR3 has 18 amino acids. The ends were cut back, 4 bases at V and 4 bases at J, with 22 bases in the middle. Germline CDR1 is SGHTA and CDR2 is FQGNSA. The CDR3 is CASSSRLVSIGRTGELFF. CDR3 DNA sequence: TGTGCCAGCAGCTCTCGACTAGTCTCGATAGGACGCACCGGGGAGCTGTTTTTT.

This clone has just one count. V and J are TRBV6-5 and TRBJ1-5; D unclear. Trimming pared 7 bases from V and 11 bases from J, leaving 21 bases between. The CDR3 is 14 residues long. Germline-derived CDR1 and CDR2 are MNHEY and SVGAGI. The CDR3 DNA is TGTGCCAGCAACATTAGGCAAGGGCGAGGGTCCCAGCATTTT. This gives the protein CASNIRQGRGSQHF.

The chain employs TRBV18 and TRBJ2-6; 10 bases match TRBD1. This CDR3 is built from 18 residues. The ends lost 4 bases at V and 0 bases at J; junction bases unmatched: 6. CDR1 is KGHSH and CDR2 is LQKENI in the germline V gene. The DNA of the CDR3 is TGTGCCAGCTCACGACGACAGGGGGCTGACTCTGGGGCCAACGTCCTGACTTTC. Translation gives CASSRRQGADSGANVLTF.

This clone appeared a few times. V gene TRBV27 combines with J gene TRBJ2-1; D is possibly TRBD2 (6 bases). Deletions cut 6 bases from V and 3 bases from J, with 18 bases between. In germline, CDR1 is MNHEY, CDR2 SMNVEV (reference sequence). The CDR3 sequence is 16 residues long. The CDR3 is CASSRGTYLSYNEQFF. The DNA of the CDR3 is TGTGCCAGCAGCCGCGGGACGTACCTCAGCTACAATGAGCAGTTCTTC.

The chain has TRBV27 and TRBJ1-4, with 9 bases lining up with TRBD1. Germline V gene sequence: CDR1 MNHEY, CDR2 SMNVEV (reference sequence). V lost 4 bases, J lost 8 bases, and 8 bases stayed unmatched. The CDR3 runs 15 residues. In DNA form, the CDR3 reads TGTGCCAGCAGTTACGCCGGGACAGGGAGAGAAAAACTGTTTTTT. The encoded protein is CASSYAGTGREKLFF.

J is TRBJ2-6 and V is TRBV19, with D maybe TRBD1 (6 bases). Per germline, CDR1 LNHDA and CDR2 SQIVND (reference sequence). V lost 10 bases to trimming and J lost 1 base, with 11 bases between them. CDR3 length: 14 amino acids. CDR3 nucleotides: TGTGCCACAAGCAGGGGTTCTGGGGCCAACGTCCTGACTTTC. Its protein product is CATSRGSGANVLTF. Filled out from reference TRBV19 and TRBJ2-6, the complete variable domain reads DGGITQSPKYLFRKEGQNVTLSCEQNLNHDAMYWYRQDPGQGLRLIYYSQIVNDFQKGDIAEGYSVSREKKESFPLTVTSAQKNPTAFYLCATSRGSGANVLTFGAGSRLTVL.

In DNA, the CDR3 is TGTGCCAGCAGCTTCAGGGGGGACCCGAACTATGGCTACACCTTC. It yields the protein CASSFRGDPNYGYTF. The chain carries TRBV5-5 and TRBJ1-2; TRBD1 matches 7 bases. Trimming removed 2 bases from V and 2 bases from J; junction bases left unmatched: 6. The CDR3 extends over 15 amino acids. Germline V gene data show CDR1 as SGHKS and CDR2 as YYEKEE (reference sequence).

CDR3 protein: CASSKGGPGQALYGYTF. In DNA form, the CDR3 reads TGTGCCAGCAGCAAAGGGGGCCCGGGACAGGCGTTGTATGGCTACACCTTC. The V and J genes are TRBV21-1 and TRBJ1-2; the table's D call, TRBD1, was not checked against the DNA. TRBV21-1 is listed as a pseudogene. The CDR3 sequence is 17 residues long.

This chain joins TRBV28 and TRBJ2-4, with 7 bases identical to TRBD1. This CDR3 comprises 13 residues. In germline, CDR1 is MDHEN, CDR2 SYDVKM. The junction had 3 bases not matched to a gene; V was cut back by 6 bases and J by 4 bases. The chain's CDR3 is CASSLQGKNIQYF. The CDR3 DNA follows: TGTGCCAGCAGCTTACAGGGGAAAAACATTCAGTACTTC.

The chain has TRBV9 and TRBJ2-1; D remains unclear. Trimming stripped 0 bases from V and 4 bases from J, with 11 bases between. The CDR3 length is 15 residues. Germline V gives CDR1 SGDLS, CDR2 YYNGEE. In DNA form, the CDR3 reads TGTGCCAGCAGCGTAGTGGCAGAACCTTACAATGAGCAGTTCTTC. Encoded protein: CASSVVAEPYNEQFF.

The chain uses TRBV5-1 and TRBJ2-5, with TRBD2 matching 9 bases. J gave up 5 bases and V 0 bases, and 5 bases lay outside the gene matches. This CDR3 comprises 15 residues. Germline-derived CDR1 and CDR2 are SGHRS and YFSETQ. The DNA of the CDR3 is TGCGCCAGCAGCTTGGTGGCGGGGGGGGCCGAGACCCAGTACTTC. Translation gives CASSLVAGGAETQYF.

V and J are TRBV23-1 and TRBJ1-1, with D unclear. TRBV23-1 is identified as an open reading frame with a role that is uncertain. There are 13 residues in the CDR3. V lost 10 bases and J lost 7, with 19 bases in between. The CDR3 nucleotides read TGCGCCACCCAAGATTCGGTAACTAATGAAGCTTTCTTT. Encoded protein: CATQDSVTNEAFF.

This clone is categorized as hyperexpanded (1% or more). The J gene is TRBJ2-3, the V gene TRBV19, with D unclear. Germline values: CDR1 LNHDA, CDR2 SQIVND (reference sequence). The CDR3 has 12 amino acids. Trimming took 3 bases from V and 1 from J, leaving 2 bases between them. As DNA, the CDR3 is TGTGCCAGTAGTATCGGCACAGATACGCAGTATTTT. This encodes CASSIGTDTQYF.

This clone has just one count. The chain recombines TRBV19 with TRBJ2-7; a weak D match, TRBD1 (6 bases). V was cut by 4 bases and J by 2 bases, with 21 bases left in between. Germline V CDR1 and CDR2: LNHDA, SQIVND (reference sequence). The CDR3 is 17 amino acids. The CDR3 reads CASSRTSGGGTTYEQYF. The CDR3 DNA follows: TGTGCCAGTAGTAGGACCTCCGGAGGTGGGACAACCTACGAGCAGTACTTC.

The rearrangement uses TRBV30 and TRBJ2-1; 7 nucleotides line up with TRBD1. Germline CDR1 and CDR2: GTSNPN and SVGIG (reference sequence). The CDR3 has 15 residues. The ends lost 3 bases at V and 3 bases at J; junction bases unmatched: 8. CDR3 DNA sequence: TGTGCCTGGAGGGCCGGACAGGCCCACTACAATGAGCAGTTCTTC. Its protein product is CAWRAGQAHYNEQFF.

The chain links TRBV11-1 to TRBJ2-1, with 7 bases that match TRBD2. There are 15 residues in the CDR3. Germline V lookup: CDR1 SGHAT, CDR2 FQDESV (reference sequence). V lost 2 bases, J lost 6 bases, and 7 bases stayed unmatched. The CDR3 loop reads CASSLTYSGFNEQFF. In nucleotides, the CDR3 is TGTGCCAGCAGCTTAACTTATAGCGGGTTCAATGAGCAGTTCTTC.

In its sample, this clone was seen once. The chain joins TRBV27 to TRBJ2-5; D gene uncertain. The J call may be wrong; the DNA end is better matched by TRBJ2-7. CDR3 length: 14 amino acids. Germline V gene sequence: CDR1 MNHEY, CDR2 SMNVEV (reference sequence). As DNA, the CDR3 is TGTGCCAGCAGCCCAGGTATCCGTCTCTACGAGCAGTACTTC. Its protein product is CASSPGIRLYEQYF.

This chain joins TRBV5-1 and TRBJ2-7; 7 positions match TRBD1. Germline values: CDR1 SGHRS, CDR2 YFSETQ. V was pared by 0 bases and J by 3 bases, with 6 bases of the junction left unmatched. This CDR3 is 15 amino acids long. CDR3 in DNA: TGCGCCAGCAGCTTGGGACAGGGCCTAAACTACGAGCAGTACTTC. The encoded protein is CASSLGQGLNYEQYF.

Here the CDR3 DNA reads TGTGCCAGCAGCCGGACAGGGAGAGGTACTGAAGCTTTCTTT. Translated, it gives CASSRTGRGTEAFF. This sequence joins TRBV7-3 and TRBJ1-1, with 8 bases lining up with TRBD1. J gave up 5 bases and V 5 bases, and 7 bases lay outside the gene matches. The CDR3 has 14 amino acids. Germline-derived CDR1 and CDR2 are SGHTA and FQGTGA.

The chain is built from TRBV11-2 and TRBJ1-4; 10 nucleotides match TRBD1. There are 16 residues in the CDR3. Germline lookup yields CDR1 SGHAT and CDR2 FQNNGV. V lost 1 base, J lost 8 bases, and 7 bases stayed unmatched. The CDR3 nucleotides read TGTGCCAGCAGCTTAGCATGGGGACAGGGGACCGAAAAACTGTTTTTT. Protein sequence: CASSLAWGQGTEKLFF.

This clone was observed once. Other DNA sequences in the sample encode the same CDR3. CDR3 DNA: TGTGCCAGCAGCACCAACTCCGGGACGGGGGGCTACGAGCAGTACTTC. Its translation is CASSTNSGTGGYEQYF. This chain connects TRBV5-5 to TRBJ2-7; TRBD2 matches 7 bases. V trimming: 4 bases; J trimming: 3 bases; junction bases outside the gene matches: 13. Germline CDR1 reads SGHKS; CDR2 reads YYEKEE (reference sequence). The CDR3 covers 16 residues.

The chain has TRBV11-3 and TRBJ1-6; possible D gene TRBD1, 6 bases. V was clipped by 5 bases and J by 7 bases, with 9 bases between them. Germline V gene sequence: CDR1 SGHNT, CDR2 YENEEA. The CDR3 sequence is 13 residues long. The CDR3 spells CASSERGNSPLHF. In DNA form, the CDR3 reads TGTGCCAGCAGCGAGAGGGGGAATTCACCCCTCCACTTT.

This clone occurred once. J is TRBJ2-7 and V is TRBV30; no clear D. Trimming took off 0 bases at V and 0 bases at J, with 6 bases between the two ends. The V gene's germline CDR1 is GTSNPN and CDR2 SVGIG (reference sequence). The CDR3 contains 13 residues. CDR3 in amino acids: CAWSVGHSYEQYF. CDR3 nucleotides: TGTGCCTGGAGTGTGGGCCACTCCTACGAGCAGTACTTC.

This rearrangement joins TRBV6-5 to TRBJ1-5, with 11 bases lining up with TRBD1. The junction had 1 base not matched to a gene; V was cut back by 6 bases and J by 6 bases. The germline V gene has CDR1 MNHEY and CDR2 SVGAGI. CDR3 length: 13 residues. Written as DNA, the CDR3 is TGTGCCAGCAGGGGGACAGGGGGTCAGCCCCAGCATTTT. It translates to CASRGTGGQPQHF.

This clone has a handful of counts. The chain recombines TRBV5-5 with TRBJ2-7, with TRBD1 identical over 7 bases. Germline CDR1 and CDR2: SGHKS and YYEKEE (reference sequence). The CDR3 is made up of 16 amino acids. J lost 1 base, V lost 0 bases, and 7 bases had no gene match. CDR3 sequence (DNA): TGTGCCAGCAGCTTGGCCTCGGCAGGGGGATCCTACGAGCAGTACTTC. Translating gives CASSLASAGGSYEQYF.

The V gene is TRBV5-1, the J gene TRBJ1-1; D possibly corresponds to TRBD1 (5 bases). V was clipped by 4 bases and J by 1 base, with 14 bases between them. The CDR3 runs to 15 residues. The germline V gene encodes CDR1 SGHRS and CDR2 YFSETQ. CDR3 in amino acids: CASSVDSPSNTEAFF. For the CDR3, the DNA is TGCGCCAGCAGCGTCGACAGCCCGTCGAACACTGAAGCTTTCTTT.

This chain connects TRBV7-2 to TRBJ2-2; 7 nucleotides align to TRBD2. The CDR3 loop spans 15 amino acids. Germline V gene lookup returns CDR1 SGHTA and CDR2 FQGNSA. With V trimmed by 4 bases and J by 4 bases, 6 bases remained unmatched. As DNA, the CDR3 is TGTGCCAGCAGCTCTAGTCGGACTAGCACCGGGGAGCTGTTTTTT. This gives the protein CASSSSRTSTGELFF.